The 15 T cell receptor beta chains given below trace back to one sample, sequenced in a study of shared clonotypes between healthy human individuals. Method: immunoSEQ multiplex PCR; TCRdb's copy keeps in-frame clones and lacks some. The top ten clones hold approximately 0.35% of a sample with some 2.4 million clones, roughly 93% of them seen once. The sequencing input was naive CD4+ T cells from PBMCs. Subset in this sample: CD45RA+ positively selected. All receptors derive from a young man in good health. Some clones in this sample may be carry-over from other donors' samples.

V and J are TRBV7-2 and TRBJ2-6, with TRBD2 matching 7 bases. The ends lost 5 bases at V and 2 bases at J; junction bases unmatched: 12. Germline V gene data show CDR1 as SGHTA and CDR2 as FQGNSA. There are 18 residues in the CDR3. The CDR3 DNA reads TGTGCCAGCAGCCCCTTTCACGGGGGGTTAGCTGGGGCCAACGTCCTGACTTTC. It yields the protein CASSPFHGGLAGANVLTF.

This clone has a handful of counts. The chain carries TRBV7-9 and TRBJ2-5; possible D gene TRBD2, 5 bases. Trimming cost V 2 bases and J 5 bases, with 15 bases left between them. The CDR3 extends over 15 amino acids. Germline CDR1 SEHNR, CDR2 FQNEAQ (reference sequence). CDR3 nucleotide sequence: TGTGCCAGCAGCTTACGAGGTCGTGGGAGCGAGACCCAGTACTTC. It codes for CASSLRGRGSETQYF.

In regard to this clone: At the DNA level, this CDR3 is encoded by other sequences in the same sample as well. The J gene is TRBJ1-1, the V gene TRBV7-2; D might be TRBD1 (5 bases). The germline V and J ends were trimmed by 3 bases and 5 bases, with 10 bases remaining between them. CDR1 and CDR2 from the germline V gene are SGHTA and FQGNSA. The CDR3 runs 13 residues. CDR3 sequence reads: CASSFGGGTEAFF. CDR3 DNA sequence: TGTGCCAGCAGCTTCGGTGGGGGAACTGAAGCTTTCTTT.

V and J are TRBV4-2 and TRBJ1-2; D gene uncertain. Trimming removed 4 bases at V and 5 bases at J, with 14 bases between. The CDR3 contains 14 residues. Germline V gene data show CDR1 as LGHNA and CDR2 as YNFKEQ. The CDR3 nucleotides are TGTGCCAGCAGCCCAGCGGACGGAGATTATGGCTACACCTTC. Amino acid sequence: CASSPADGDYGYTF.

The chain uses TRBV28 and TRBJ1-2; D is uncertain. The CDR3 spans 13 residues. V was cut by 5 bases and J by 4 bases, with 11 bases left in between. Germline V gives CDR1 MDHEN, CDR2 SYDVKM. The CDR3 sequence: CASSPTFLYGYTF. CDR3 DNA sequence: TGTGCCAGCAGTCCGACCTTCCTCTATGGCTACACCTTC.

V and J are TRBV5-1 and TRBJ2-3; 7 nucleotides agree with TRBD2. The CDR3 totals 16 residues. Germline V lookup: CDR1 SGHRS, CDR2 YFSETQ. Trimming cost V 0 bases and J 4 bases; bases outside gene matches: 8. CDR3 sequence: CASSLVGREGPDTQYF. In nucleotides, the CDR3 is TGCGCCAGCAGCTTGGTAGGCAGGGAGGGGCCAGATACGCAGTATTTT.

This chain connects TRBV21-1 to TRBJ1-2. TRBV21-1 is flagged as a pseudogene. This CDR3 comprises 15 residues. CDR3 amino acids: CASSKDGRRKEGYTF. The CDR3 bases are TGTGCCAGCAGCAAAGATGGCCGCAGGAAGGAGGGCTACACCTTC.

The V gene is TRBV4-1, the J gene TRBJ1-1; D uncertain. CDR1 and CDR2 (germline): MGHRA, YSYEKL. CDR3 size: 15 residues. The V gene lost 1 base and the J gene lost 3 bases, with 12 bases spanning the gap. This CDR3 reads CASSQAPSPDTEAFF. For the CDR3, the DNA is TGCGCCAGCAGCCAAGCCCCCAGCCCGGACACTGAAGCTTTCTTT.

This rearrangement joins TRBV15 to TRBJ2-7; TRBD2 might be the D (5 bases). Between the trimmed V and J ends, which lost 1 base and 4 bases, there was a span of 17 bases. The CDR3 sequence is 16 residues long. CDR1 and CDR2 from the germline V gene are LNHNV and YYDKDF (reference sequence). CDR3 sequence reads: CATSRASSGISYEQYF. As DNA, the CDR3 is TGTGCCACCAGCAGAGCTTCTTCGGGGATCTCGTACGAGCAGTACTTC.

V usage is TRBV25-1 and J usage is TRBJ2-2; no firm D call. This CDR3 contains 14 residues. Trimming stripped 3 bases from V and 5 bases from J, with 10 bases between. The germline V gene has CDR1 MGHDK and CDR2 SYGVNS. The CDR3 loop is CASSDPTETGELFF. The CDR3 DNA sequence: TGTGCCAGCAGTGACCCGACTGAGACCGGGGAGCTGTTTTTT.

This rearrangement joins TRBV5-1 to TRBJ2-2; 8 nucleotides align to TRBD2. V gave up 4 bases and J gave up 3 bases; unmatched junction bases: 5. Germline lookup yields CDR1 SGHRS and CDR2 YFSETQ. The CDR3 is 15 amino acids. This CDR3 reads CASSGTGGDTGELFF. The CDR3, as DNA: TGCGCCAGCAGCGGGACGGGAGGGGACACCGGGGAGCTGTTTTTT.

J is TRBJ1-2 and V is TRBV9; TRBD1 aligns across 7 bases. CDR1 SGDLS and CDR2 YYNGEE come from the germline V gene. There are 15 residues in the CDR3. V shed 1 base and J 7 bases; nucleotides not matched to a gene: 10. CDR3 region: CASSVSAGTAIGYTF. For the CDR3, the DNA is TGTGCCAGCAGCGTAAGCGCCGGGACAGCTATTGGCTACACCTTC.

CDR3 in amino acids: CASSPGGASINSGNTIYF. DNA for the CDR3: TGCGCCAGCAGCCCTGGGGGGGCATCTATTAACTCTGGAAACACCATATATTTT. The gene calls are TRBV5-1 and TRBJ1-3; D is perhaps TRBD1 (6 bases). The CDR3 runs to 18 residues. V was trimmed by 4 bases and J by 0 bases, leaving 20 bases between them. In germline, CDR1 is SGHRS, CDR2 YFSETQ.

The rearrangement joins TRBV18 to TRBJ1-4; D possibly corresponds to TRBD1 (5 bases). The CDR3 covers 13 residues. Trimming removed 5 bases from V and 8 bases from J, with 12 bases in between. Per the germline V gene, CDR1 is KGHSH and CDR2 is LQKENI. CDR3 in DNA: TGTGCCAGCTCAGCGGGGGGAGCGGAAAAACTGTTTTTT. Translation gives CASSAGGAEKLFF.

This clone has just a few counts. The chain combines TRBV18 with TRBJ1-1; 9 bases line up with TRBD1. The CDR3 is 12 amino acids. The trim removed 4 bases at V and 7 bases at J, leaving 1 base unmatched. The germline V gene encodes CDR1 KGHSH and CDR2 LQKENI. Here the CDR3 DNA reads TGTGCCAGCTCACGGGACAGGGTTGAAGCTTTCTTT. Residues: CASSRDRVEAFF.